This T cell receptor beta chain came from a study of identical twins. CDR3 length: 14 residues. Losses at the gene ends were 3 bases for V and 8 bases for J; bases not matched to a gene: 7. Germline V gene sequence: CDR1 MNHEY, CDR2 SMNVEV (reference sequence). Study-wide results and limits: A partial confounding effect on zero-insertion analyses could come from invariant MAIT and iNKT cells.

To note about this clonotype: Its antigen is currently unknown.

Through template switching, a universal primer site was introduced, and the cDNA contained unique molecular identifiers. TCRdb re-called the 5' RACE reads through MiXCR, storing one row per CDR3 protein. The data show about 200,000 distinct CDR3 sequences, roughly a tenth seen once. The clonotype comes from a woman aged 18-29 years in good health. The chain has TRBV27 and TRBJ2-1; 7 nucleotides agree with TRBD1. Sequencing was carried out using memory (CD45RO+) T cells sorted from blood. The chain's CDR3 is CASSLEQGVYEQFF. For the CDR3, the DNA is TGTGCCAGCAGTTTGGAGCAGGGGGTTTATGAGCAGTTCTTC.